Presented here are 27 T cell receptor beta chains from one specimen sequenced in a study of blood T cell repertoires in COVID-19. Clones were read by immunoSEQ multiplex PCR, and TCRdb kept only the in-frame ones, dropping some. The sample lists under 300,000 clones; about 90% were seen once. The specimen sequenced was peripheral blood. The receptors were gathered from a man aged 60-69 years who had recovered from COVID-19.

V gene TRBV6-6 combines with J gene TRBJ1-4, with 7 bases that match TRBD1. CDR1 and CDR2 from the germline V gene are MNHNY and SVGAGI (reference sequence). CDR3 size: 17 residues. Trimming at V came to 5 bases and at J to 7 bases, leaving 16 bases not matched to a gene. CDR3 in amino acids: CASSLNPAGTAPEKLFF. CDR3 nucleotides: TGTGCCAGCAGTCTCAACCCTGCGGGGACAGCCCCTGAAAAACTGTTTTTT.

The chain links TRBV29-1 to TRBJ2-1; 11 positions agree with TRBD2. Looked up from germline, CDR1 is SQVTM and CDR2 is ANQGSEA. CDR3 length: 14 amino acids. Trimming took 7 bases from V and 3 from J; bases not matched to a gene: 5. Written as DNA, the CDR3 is TGCAGCGGTCGACTAGCGGGGCTCTACAATGAGCAGTTCTTC. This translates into CSGRLAGLYNEQFF.

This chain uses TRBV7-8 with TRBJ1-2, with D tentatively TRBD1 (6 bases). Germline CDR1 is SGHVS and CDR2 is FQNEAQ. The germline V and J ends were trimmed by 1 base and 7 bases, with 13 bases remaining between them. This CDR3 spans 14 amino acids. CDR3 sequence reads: CASSLGQGYSGYTF. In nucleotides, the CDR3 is TGTGCCAGCAGCTTAGGGCAGGGGTACAGTGGCTACACCTTC.

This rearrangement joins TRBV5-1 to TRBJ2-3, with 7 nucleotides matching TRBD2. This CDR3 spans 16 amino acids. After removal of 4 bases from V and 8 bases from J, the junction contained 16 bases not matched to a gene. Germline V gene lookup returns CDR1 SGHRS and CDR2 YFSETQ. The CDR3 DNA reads TGCGCCAGCAGCCCCCTCCCTGGGGGGGGTGATACTACGCAGTATTTT. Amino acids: CASSPLPGGGDTTQYF.

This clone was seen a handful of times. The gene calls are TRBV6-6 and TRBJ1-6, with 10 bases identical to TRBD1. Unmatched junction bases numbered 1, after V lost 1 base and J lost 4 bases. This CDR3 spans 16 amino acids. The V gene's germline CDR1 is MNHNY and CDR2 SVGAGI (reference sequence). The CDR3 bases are TGTGCCAGCAGTTACTGGGGACAGGGGTATAATTCACCCCTCCACTTT. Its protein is CASSYWGQGYNSPLHF.

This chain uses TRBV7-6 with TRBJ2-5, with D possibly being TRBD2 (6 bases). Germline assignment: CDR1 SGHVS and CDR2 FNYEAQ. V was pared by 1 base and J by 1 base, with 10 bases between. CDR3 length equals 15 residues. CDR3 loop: CASSLGTRGQETQYF. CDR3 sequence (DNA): TGTGCCAGCAGCTTAGGGACGCGGGGCCAAGAGACCCAGTACTTC. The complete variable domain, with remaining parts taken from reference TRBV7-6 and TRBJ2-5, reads GAGVSQSPRYKVTKRGQDVALRCDPISGHVSLYWYRQALGQGPEFLTYFNYEAQQDKSGLPNDRFSAERPEGSISTLTIQRTEQRDSAMYRCASSLGTRGQETQYFGPGTRLLVL.

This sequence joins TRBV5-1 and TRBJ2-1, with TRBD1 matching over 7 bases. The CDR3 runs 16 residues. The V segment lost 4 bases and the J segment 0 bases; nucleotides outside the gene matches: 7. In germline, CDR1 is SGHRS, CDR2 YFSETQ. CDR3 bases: TGCGCCAGCAGCATCGGACAGGACTTCTCCTACAATGAGCAGTTCTTC. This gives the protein CASSIGQDFSYNEQFF.

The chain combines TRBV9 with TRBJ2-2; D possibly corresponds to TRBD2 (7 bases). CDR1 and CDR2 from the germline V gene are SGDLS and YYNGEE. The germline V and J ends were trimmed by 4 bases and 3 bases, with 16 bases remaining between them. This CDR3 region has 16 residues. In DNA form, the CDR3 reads TGTGCCAGCAGCTCCTCTCGGGGGGCGGACACCGGGGAGCTGTTTTTT. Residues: CASSSSRGADTGELFF.

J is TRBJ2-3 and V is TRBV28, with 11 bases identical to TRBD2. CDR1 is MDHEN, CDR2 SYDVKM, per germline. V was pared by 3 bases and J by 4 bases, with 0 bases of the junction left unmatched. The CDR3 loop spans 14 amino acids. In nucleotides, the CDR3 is TGTGCCAGCAGTTTTAGCGGGGGGGCAGATACGCAGTATTTT. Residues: CASSFSGGADTQYF. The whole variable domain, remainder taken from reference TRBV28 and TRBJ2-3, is DVKVTQSSRYLVKRTGEKVFLECVQDMDHENMFWYRQDPGLGLRLIYFSYDVKMKEKGDIPEGYSVSREKKERFSLILESASTNQTSMYLCASSFSGGADTQYFGPGTRLTVL.

CDR3 nucleotide sequence: TGTGCCAGCAGCTTACAGGGGGTGTACGGCTACACCTTC. This encodes CASSLQGVYGYTF. The gene calls are TRBV5-8 and TRBJ1-2; 8 bases map to TRBD1. V was clipped by 2 bases and J by 8 bases; unmatched bases: 5. This CDR3 is built from 13 residues. Germline CDR1 is SGHTS and CDR2 is YDEGEE.

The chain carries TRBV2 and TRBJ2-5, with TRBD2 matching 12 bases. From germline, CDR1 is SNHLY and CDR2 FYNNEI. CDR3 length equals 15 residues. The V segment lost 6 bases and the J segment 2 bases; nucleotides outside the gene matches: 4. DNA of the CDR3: TGTGCCAGCAGGGTAGGGACTAGCGGGCAAGAGACCCAGTACTTC. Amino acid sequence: CASRVGTSGQETQYF.

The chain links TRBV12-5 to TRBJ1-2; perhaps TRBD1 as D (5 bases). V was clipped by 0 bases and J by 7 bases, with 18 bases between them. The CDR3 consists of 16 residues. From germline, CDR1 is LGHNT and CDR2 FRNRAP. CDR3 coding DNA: TGTGCTAGTGGTTTGGTACTTTCGAAGGGGCCAAGTGGCTACACCTTC. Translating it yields CASGLVLSKGPSGYTF. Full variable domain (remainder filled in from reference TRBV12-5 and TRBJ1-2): DARVTQTPRHKVTEMGQEVTMRCQPILGHNTVFWYRQTMMQGLELLAYFRNRAPLDDSGMPKDRFSAEMPDATLATLKIQPSEPRDSAVYFCASGLVLSKGPSGYTFGSGTRLTVV.

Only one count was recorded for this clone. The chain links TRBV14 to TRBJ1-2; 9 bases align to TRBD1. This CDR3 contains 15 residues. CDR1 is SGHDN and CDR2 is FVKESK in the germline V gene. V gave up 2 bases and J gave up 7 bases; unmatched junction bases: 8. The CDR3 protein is CASSQWDREYSGYTF. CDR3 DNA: TGTGCCAGCAGCCAATGGGACAGGGAATATAGTGGCTACACCTTC.

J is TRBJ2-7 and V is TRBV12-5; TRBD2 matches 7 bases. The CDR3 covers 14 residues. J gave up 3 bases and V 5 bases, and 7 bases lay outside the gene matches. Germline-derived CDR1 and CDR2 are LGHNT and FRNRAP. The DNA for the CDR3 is TGTGCTAGTGGTCCGCGCGGGGGTCACTACGAGCAGTACTTC. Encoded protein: CASGPRGGHYEQYF. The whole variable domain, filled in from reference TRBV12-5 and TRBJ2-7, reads DARVTQTPRHKVTEMGQEVTMRCQPILGHNTVFWYRQTMMQGLELLAYFRNRAPLDDSGMPKDRFSAEMPDATLATLKIQPSEPRDSAVYFCASGPRGGHYEQYFGPGTRLTVT.

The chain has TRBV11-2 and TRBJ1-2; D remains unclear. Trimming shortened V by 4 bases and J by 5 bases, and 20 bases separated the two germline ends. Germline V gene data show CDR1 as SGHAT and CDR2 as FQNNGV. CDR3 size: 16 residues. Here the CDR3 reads CASSSSSMSDGYGYTF. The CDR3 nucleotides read TGTGCCAGCAGCTCCTCTTCCATGAGTGACGGGTATGGCTACACCTTC. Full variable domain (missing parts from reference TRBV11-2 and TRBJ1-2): EAGVAQSPRYKIIEKRQSVAFWCNPISGHATLYWYQQILGQGPKLLIQFQNNGVVDDSQLPKDRFSAERLKGVDSTLKIQPAKLEDSAVYLCASSSSSMSDGYGYTFGSGTRLTVV.

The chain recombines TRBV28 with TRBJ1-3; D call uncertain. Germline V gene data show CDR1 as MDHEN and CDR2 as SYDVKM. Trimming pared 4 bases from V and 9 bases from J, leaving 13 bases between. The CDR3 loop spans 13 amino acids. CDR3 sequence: CASSSPRVVTIYF. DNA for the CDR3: TGTGCCAGCAGTTCACCCCGGGTTGTCACCATATATTTT.

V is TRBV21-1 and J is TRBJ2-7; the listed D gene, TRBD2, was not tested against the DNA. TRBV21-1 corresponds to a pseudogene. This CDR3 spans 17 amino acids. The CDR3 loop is CASSKALFGNLSYEQYV. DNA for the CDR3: TGTGCCAGCAGCAAAGCACTTTTCGGGAATCTCTCCTACGAGCAGTACGTC.

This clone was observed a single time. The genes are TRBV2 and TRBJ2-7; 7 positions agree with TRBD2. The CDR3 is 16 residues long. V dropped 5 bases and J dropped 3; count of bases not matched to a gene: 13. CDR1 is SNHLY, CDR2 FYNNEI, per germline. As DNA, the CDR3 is TGTGCCAGCAGTTTCGACCGGAGTGCGGGGGTCTACGAGCAGTACTTC. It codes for CASSFDRSAGVYEQYF.

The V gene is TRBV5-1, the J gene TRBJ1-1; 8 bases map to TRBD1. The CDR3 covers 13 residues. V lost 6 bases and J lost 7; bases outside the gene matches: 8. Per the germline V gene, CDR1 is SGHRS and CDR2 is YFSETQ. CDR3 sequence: CASTGQGDGEAFF. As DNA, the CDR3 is TGCGCCAGCACCGGACAGGGAGACGGTGAAGCTTTCTTT. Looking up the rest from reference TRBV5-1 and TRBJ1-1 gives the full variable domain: KAGVTQTPRYLIKTRGQQVTLSCSPISGHRSVSWYQQTPGQGLQFLFEYFSETQRNKGNFPGRFSGRQFSNSRSEMNVSTLELGDSALYLCASTGQGDGEAFFGQGTRLTVV.

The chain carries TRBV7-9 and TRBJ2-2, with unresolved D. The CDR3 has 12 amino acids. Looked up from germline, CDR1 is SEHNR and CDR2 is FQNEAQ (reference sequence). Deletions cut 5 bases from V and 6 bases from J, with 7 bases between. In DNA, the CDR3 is TGTGCCAGCAGCCCAATTCCCGGGGAGCTGTTTTTT. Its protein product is CASSPIPGELFF.

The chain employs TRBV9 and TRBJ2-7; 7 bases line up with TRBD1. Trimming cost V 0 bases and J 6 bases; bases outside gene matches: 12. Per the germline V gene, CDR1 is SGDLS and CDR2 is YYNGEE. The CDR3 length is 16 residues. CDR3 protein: CASSVEGASLSREQYF. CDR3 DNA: TGTGCCAGCAGCGTAGAGGGGGCATCTCTGTCGCGCGAGCAGTACTTC.

The chain's CDR3 is CASSAPGQGVYGYTF. As DNA, the CDR3 is TGTGCCAGCAGCGCGCCGGGACAGGGAGTTTATGGCTACACCTTC. The rearrangement links TRBV5-6 to TRBJ1-2; 9 bases are shared with TRBD1. V lost 4 bases and J lost 5; bases outside the gene matches: 9. Looked up from germline, CDR1 is SGHDT and CDR2 is YYEEEE. The CDR3 covers 15 residues.

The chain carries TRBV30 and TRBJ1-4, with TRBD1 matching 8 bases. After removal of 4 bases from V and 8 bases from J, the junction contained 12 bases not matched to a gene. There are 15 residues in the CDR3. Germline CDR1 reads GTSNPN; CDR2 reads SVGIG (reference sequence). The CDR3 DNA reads TGTGCCTGGATACTTAAGACAGGGGATCTCGAAAAACTGTTTTTT. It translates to CAWILKTGDLEKLFF.

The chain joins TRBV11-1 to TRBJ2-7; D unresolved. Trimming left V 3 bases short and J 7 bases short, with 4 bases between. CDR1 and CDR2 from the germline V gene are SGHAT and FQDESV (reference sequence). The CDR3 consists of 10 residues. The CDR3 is CASSFPEQYV. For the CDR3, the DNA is TGTGCCAGCAGCTTTCCTGAGCAGTACGTC.

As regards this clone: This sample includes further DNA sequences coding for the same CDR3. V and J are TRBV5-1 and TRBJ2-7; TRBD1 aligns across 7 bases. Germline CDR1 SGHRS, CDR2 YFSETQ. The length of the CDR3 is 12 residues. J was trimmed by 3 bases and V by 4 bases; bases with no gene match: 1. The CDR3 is CASSRDSYEQYF. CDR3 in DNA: TGCGCCAGCAGCCGGGACAGCTACGAGCAGTACTTC.

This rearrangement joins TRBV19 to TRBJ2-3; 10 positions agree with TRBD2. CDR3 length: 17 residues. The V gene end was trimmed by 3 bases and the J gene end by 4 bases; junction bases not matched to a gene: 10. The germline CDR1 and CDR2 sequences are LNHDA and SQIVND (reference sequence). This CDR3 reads CASSMPRSGRKADTQYF. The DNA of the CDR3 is TGTGCCAGTAGTATGCCCCGTAGCGGGAGGAAAGCAGATACGCAGTATTTT.

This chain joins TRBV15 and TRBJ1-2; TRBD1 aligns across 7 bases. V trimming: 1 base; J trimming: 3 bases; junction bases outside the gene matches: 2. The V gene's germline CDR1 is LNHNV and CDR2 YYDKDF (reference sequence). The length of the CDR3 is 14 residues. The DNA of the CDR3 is TGTGCCACCAGCAGAGGCGGACAGGACTATGGCTACACCTTC. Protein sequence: CATSRGGQDYGYTF. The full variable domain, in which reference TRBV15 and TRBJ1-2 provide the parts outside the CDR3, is DAMVIQNPRYQVTQFGKPVTLSCSQTLNHNVMYWYQQKSSQAPKLLFHYYDKDFNNEADTPDNFQSRRPNTSFCFLDIRSPGLGDTAMYLCATSRGGQDYGYTFGSGTRLTVV.